These 5 T cell receptor beta chains share one sample of origin, sequenced in a study of PD-L1 blockade in urothelial cancer. Assay used: immunoSEQ multiplex PCR; TCRdb lists only in-frame clones, some missing. Here the sample spans more than 15,000 clones, about nine tenths being singletons. The material was PBMCs, obtained around atezolizumab (anti-PD-L1) treatment. These receptors originate from a man aged 45-65 years with urothelial cancer.

V is TRBV28 and J is TRBJ2-7; 10 bases line up with TRBD1. Germline CDR1 is MDHEN and CDR2 is SYDVKM. This CDR3 spans 14 amino acids. Unmatched junction bases numbered 4, after V lost 3 bases and J lost 5 bases. The CDR3 DNA sequence: TGTGCCAGCAGTTTGGGGGGACAGGGGAACGAGCAGTACTTC. Translated: CASSLGGQGNEQYF.

This chain connects TRBV29-1 to TRBJ2-7, with TRBD1 matching over 8 bases. The CDR3 totals 14 residues. Trimming cost V 7 bases and J 0 bases; bases outside gene matches: 8. Germline loops: CDR1 SQVTM, CDR2 ANQGSEA. The CDR3 region has the DNA TGCAGCGCCGGAACAGGGGGGAGCTCCTACGAGCAGTACTTC. Its translation: CSAGTGGSSYEQYF.

The chain couples TRBV27 to TRBJ2-5, with D perhaps matching TRBD2 (5 bases). Germline V gene lookup returns CDR1 MNHEY and CDR2 SMNVEV (reference sequence). Trimming shortened V by 5 bases and J by 5 bases, and 15 bases separated the two germline ends. The CDR3 runs 14 residues. This CDR3 is CASSARTARETQYF. The CDR3 DNA follows: TGTGCCAGCAGTGCCCGGACTGCTCGTGAGACCCAGTACTTC.

The CDR3 sequence: CAWSAGGGSYEQYF. The CDR3, as DNA: TGTGCCTGGAGTGCTGGGGGGGGTTCCTACGAGCAGTACTTC. This rearrangement joins TRBV30 to TRBJ2-7; 7 bases align to TRBD2. Germline V gene sequence: CDR1 GTSNPN, CDR2 SVGIG (reference sequence). This CDR3 region has 14 residues. V lost 1 base, J lost 1 base, and 4 bases stayed unmatched.

This sequence joins TRBV6-1 and TRBJ1-2, with D possibly matching TRBD1 (5 bases). CDR1 MNHNS and CDR2 SASEGT come from the germline V gene. The CDR3 length is 14 residues. V was trimmed by 4 bases and J by 5 bases, leaving 14 bases between them. The CDR3 nucleotides read TGTGCCAGCAGTGGGGGGAGGGAACTATATGGCTACACCTTC. Translation gives CASSGGRELYGYTF.